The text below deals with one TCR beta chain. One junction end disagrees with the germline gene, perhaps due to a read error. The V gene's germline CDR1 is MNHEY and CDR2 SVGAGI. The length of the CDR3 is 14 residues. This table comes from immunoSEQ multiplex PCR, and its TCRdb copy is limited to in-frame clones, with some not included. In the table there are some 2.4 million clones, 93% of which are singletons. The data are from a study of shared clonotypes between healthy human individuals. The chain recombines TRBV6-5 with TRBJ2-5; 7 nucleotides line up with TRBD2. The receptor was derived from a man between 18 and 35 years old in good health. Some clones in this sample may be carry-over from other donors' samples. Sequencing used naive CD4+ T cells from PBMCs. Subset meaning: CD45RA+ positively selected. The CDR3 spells CASRYYRDYPAQYF. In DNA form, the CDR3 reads TGTGCCAGCAGGTACTACCGGGACTACCCGGCCCAGTACTTC.